Sequencing of this T cell receptor (beta chain) was carried out in a study of cytomegalovirus exposure and HLA in healthy donors. Notes on the study in general: Under in vitro conditions, three CMV-associated chains were confirmed as specific for CMV antigens.

TCRdb's copy holds only in-frame clones and misses some; the assay was immunoSEQ multiplex PCR. The table records some 200,000 clones, roughly 80% of them present only once. Trimming removed 5 bases from V and 4 bases from J; junction bases left unmatched: 10. The CDR3 length is 15 residues. In germline, CDR1 is SGHTA, CDR2 FQGNSA. Turning to this clone: Its antigen is unidentified.

The source is a woman aged 18-29 years in good health and CMV-seropositive. The rearrangement joins TRBV7-2 to TRBJ2-7; 8 bases map to TRBD2. The specimen was PBMCs. CDR3 nucleotides: TGTGCCAGCAGCCCCCCTCATCGGGGGGGTTACGAGCAGTACTTC. It yields the protein CASSPPHRGGYEQYF.